The entry below gives a single T cell receptor beta chain sequence along with its context. This clonotype has only a few counts. Its antigen is not yet known. No base quality values were provided; no much bigger clone lies one nucleotide off. Clipping removes 5 bases from V and 7 bases from J, with 15 as the unmatched junction base count. The CDR3 has 16 amino acids, counting the end cysteine and phenylalanine. The kept DNA is CDR3 alone, 48 bases in frame from the first base. In the germline V gene (reference sequence), CDR1 corresponds to SEHNR and CDR2 to FQNEAQ. This entry belongs to a study of CD8 T cells in ankylosing spondylitis (dated by TCRdb to between 2016 and 2019). With respect to the entire study: T cell receptor beta repertoires were profiled in healthy donors and ankylosing spondylitis patients so that disease-linked TCR variants could be found. The full study cohort was made up of 25 ankylosing spondylitis patients and roughly 100 healthy donors. Peripheral blood was sampled, and synovial fluid was additionally collected from ankylosing spondylitis patients.

Instrument used: Illumina HiSeq 2500. Quantitative 5'-RACE with molecular barcodes was the method used to prepare the TCR beta libraries. The authors' pipeline ran thus. Disease-linked TCR variants were identified with a new computational method built on a probabilistic model of VDJ rearrangement. Through fastp at Q25 and MiXCR, TCRdb rebuilt clones from the public reads, retaining in-frame beta chains. Every CDR3 protein is listed once, alongside the most common genes and DNA of its rows. The V and J calls were determined by TCRdb, not by the authors. In all, the sample holds fewer than 400,000 distinct CDR3 sequences, and about 14% of those were seen once. Around 0.99% of the sample is taken by the ten largest. Overall results and qualifications from the work: Some motif variants had previously been reported in the synovial fluid and blood of reactive arthritis patients, which suggests shared mechanisms of disease initiation. The disease-linked clones were reported as significantly enriched in matched synovial fluid samples from ankylosing spondylitis patients. The disease-linked clones had a CD8+ phenotype and were found at relatively low frequencies in peripheral blood. A TCR beta motif of 7 or 8 highly homologous amino acid variants appeared characteristic of blood from ankylosing spondylitis patients.

This receptor was identified in a male donor with ankylosing spondylitis or in good health (not recorded which). The sample was blood, either unsorted or a sorted T cell fraction (not recorded which). The chain was built from TRBV7-9 and TRBJ2-7, and TRBD2 matches 9 of the central bases. In nucleotide form, the sequence is TGTGCCAGCAGCCCTTCCCGGGCTAGCGGGGTGAGAGAGCAGTACTTC. Its coded protein is CASSPSRASGVREQYF.